These T cell receptor beta chains were read from a single sample in a study of OX40 agonist ivuxolimab in advanced cancers. Only in-frame clones appear in the TCRdb table, and some are missing; sequencing was by immunoSEQ multiplex PCR. The top ten clones hold 5% to 6% of a sample with tens of thousands of clones, 75% to 85% of them seen once. The sample consisted of CD4+ or CD8+ T cells sorted from blood, taken in a trial of the OX40 agonist ivuxolimab. The receptors come from an adult with an advanced solid tumor such as melanoma, head and neck, liver or kidney cancer. CDR3s leave out the opening cysteine and the closing phenylalanine or tryptophan.

J,length,V,CDR3
TRBJ1-1,13,TRBV18,ASSLQTGKNTEAF
TRBJ2-4,12,TRBV28,ASSLTGGANIQY
TRBJ1-1,13,TRBV7-9,ASSLGEGVVAKAF
TRBJ1-5,13,TRBV7-8,ASSVGTGGWQPQH
TRBJ2-7,15,TRBV7-2,ASSLDSRRSASYEQY
TRBJ2-3,16,TRBV28,ASRLGLAGGVNTDTQY
TRBJ2-2,11,TRBV6-5,ASGTSNTGELF
TRBJ1-5,13,TRBV6-6,ASSYSNRDNQPQH
TRBJ1-5,12,TRBV4-1,ASSSVHPNQPQH
TRBJ1-1,13,TRBV6-5,ASSYSQGSGTEAF
TRBJ1-2,12,TRBV7-8,ASSLDDTNYGYT
TRBJ2-5,16,TRBV5-4,ASSSDPTSGGAQETQY
TRBJ1-2,9,TRBV28,ASRGTLGYT
TRBJ1-2,13,TRBV18,ASSPRVSEGMGYT
TRBJ1-5,12,TRBV2,ASSVTGSNQPQH
.,10,TRBV5-3,ARSLRSYEQY
TRBJ2-5,15,TRBV7-8,ASSFSGTSGGQETQY
TRBJ2-1,13,TRBV19,ATGRAGATYNEQF
TRBJ1-1,11,TRBV29-1,SLFLGGSNEAF
TRBJ2-1,10,TRBV7-9,ASTRGDNEQF
TRBJ1-1,13,TRBV5-4,ASSLEQGGNTEAF
TRBJ2-1,14,TRBV5-1,ASSSIAGTGGNEQF
TRBJ1-5,15,TRBV19,ASSFLYRDRGRQPQH
TRBJ2-3,14,TRBV7-2,ASSLALPGGRDTQY
TRBJ2-1,12,TRBV6-6,ASSYSSGSNEQF
TRBJ2-7,11,TRBV2,ASSSGQTYEQY
TRBJ1-2,13,TRBV7-9,ASSTPTGGNYGYT
TRBJ1-1,12,TRBV5-5,ASSFSRMNTEAF
TRBJ1-2,14,TRBV19,ASSRGGQGSPYGYT
TRBJ2-2,12,TRBV5-1,ASSLQGNTGELF
TRBJ2-7,13,TRBV28,ASSAPGTGSYEQY
TRBJ1-1,10,TRBV7-2,ASSLSRRAAF
.,13,TRBV5-6,ASSQAGRQAYEQY
TRBJ1-1,12,TRBV19,ASNPGRMNTEAF
TRBJ2-5,11,TRBV29-1,SVEGGSRETQY
TRBJ1-4,12,TRBV6-5,ASGSGGSDEKLF
TRBJ2-2,13,TRBV6-1,ASSRRSPNTGELF
TRBJ1-2,10,TRBV27,ASKDRDYGYT
TRBJ1-1,13,TRBV19,ATSGAARMNTEAF
TRBJ2-4,13,TRBV28,ASSAGQGLKNIQY
TRBJ2-5,13,TRBV11-2,ASSLVGGGQETQY
TRBJ2-3,15,TRBV27,ASSSLAGFSSTDTQY
TRBJ2-5,10,TRBV29-1,SKGDSQETQY
TRBJ2-3,10,TRBV9,ASSPRTDTQY
TRBJ2-1,13,TRBV29-1,SVEIWTGKGHEQF
TRBJ1-4,13,TRBV5-6,ASSRRVLSNEKLF
TRBJ1-5,12,TRBV7-2,ASRPGGGKGPGH
TRBJ1-5,12,TRBV7-2,ASSFDGSNQPQH
TRBJ1-3,13,TRBV7-2,ASSWVLSSGNTIY
TRBJ1-4,13,TRBV6-5,ASRGRDRYNEKLF
TRBJ1-2,13,TRBV29-1,SVSSPGQSNYGYT